This record looks at one T cell receptor beta chain sequence and its context. Its antigen is as yet unknown. The sample originates from a study of naive and memory T cell subsets. Findings and caveats of the study: Diversity fell and Gini index rose from naive through CM, EM, EMRA. Over 85% of naive TCR sequences appeared only once, unlike memory subsets. A few larger clonotypes appeared in naive repertoires, especially CD8, possibly memory cells re-expressing CD45RA.

The CDR3 consists of 14 residues. The germline V gene has CDR1 SQVTM and CDR2 ANQGSEA. V was trimmed by 0 bases and J by 1 base, leaving 9 bases between them. CMV status came from CD4+ IFNgamma after overnight CMV lysate stimulation. Cells stained for CD3, CD4, CD8, CD45RA, CD27 and viability were sorted into four CD45RA/CD27 subsets. The beta constant-region primer was an equimolar mix of two oligonucleotides covering TRBC1 and TRBC2. Four rounds of PCR amplified the ligated cDNA using nested alpha and beta constant-region primers plus SP2. Each CDR3 protein gets one entry after TCRdb re-called the UMI-ligation and nested PCR reads with MiXCR. The profile shows roughly 140,000 distinct CDR3 sequences, approximately 20% of them singletons.

The sequenced material came from naive CD8+ T cells from blood. The TCR comes from a human donor in good health. The V call is TRBV29-1, the J call TRBJ2-5; D is perhaps TRBD2 (5 bases). CDR3 amino acids: CSVEDPGIQETQYF. The CDR3 DNA follows: TGCAGCGTTGAAGATCCGGGAATCCAAGAGACCCAGTACTTC.